One and the same sample provided the 5 T cell receptor beta chains below, sequenced in a study of T cells in localized non-small cell lung cancer. Profiled with immunoSEQ multiplex PCR; TCRdb holds only in-frame clones, not every one. In the table there are some 53,000 clones, 86% of which are singletons. The sequencing here drew on peripheral blood, taken before any cancer treatment. The receptors derive from a male donor older than 55 with stage III squamous cell lung carcinoma.

This clone was observed once. The gene calls are TRBV27 and TRBJ1-5; TRBD1 agrees at 9 bases. The CDR3 totals 14 residues. Germline V lookup: CDR1 MNHEY, CDR2 SMNVEV (reference sequence). Trimming took 5 bases from V and 7 from J; bases not matched to a gene: 6. The DNA of the CDR3 is TGTGCCAGCAGTCCACAGGGGGCAGGGCAGCCCCAGCATTTT. Translation: CASSPQGAGQPQHF.

The genes are TRBV18 and TRBJ2-2; D is unclear. The V end lost 1 base, the J end lost 3 bases, and 15 bases lay between the germline ends. This CDR3 is built from 17 residues. Germline loops: CDR1 KGHSH, CDR2 LQKENI. The CDR3 nucleotides read TGTGCCAGCTCACCACTGGCATCCGCTGGGGACACCGGGGAGCTGTTTTTT. Translation: CASSPLASAGDTGELFF.

This chain joins TRBV23-1 and TRBJ2-7; D is possibly TRBD1 or TRBD2 (6 bases each). TRBV23-1 is labeled an ORF, and its function is uncertain. Trimming stripped 0 bases from V and 5 bases from J, with 20 bases between. The CDR3 is 17 residues long. The CDR3 DNA follows: TGCGCCAGCAGTCAATCGAGTTCCGGGCAGGGGAGGAACGAGCAGTACTTC. Its protein product is CASSQSSSGQGRNEQYF.

J is TRBJ2-4 and V is TRBV5-8, with 8 bases fitting TRBD2. V was pared by 1 base and J by 6 bases, with 6 bases of the junction left unmatched. This CDR3 region has 15 residues. CDR1 SGHTS and CDR2 YDEGEE come from the germline V gene. The CDR3 loop is CASSLNRLAGNIQYF. CDR3 sequence (DNA): TGTGCCAGCAGCTTGAATCGGCTAGCGGGAAACATTCAGTACTTC.

The J gene is TRBJ2-7, the V gene TRBV6-4; no clear D gene. V was shortened by 3 bases and J by 7 bases, with 13 bases between the two germline ends. The germline V gene encodes CDR1 MRHNA and CDR2 SNTAGT. The CDR3 is 13 amino acids. The CDR3 protein is CASSEAPITEQYF. The CDR3 DNA sequence: TGTGCCAGCAGTGAGGCCCCAATAACGGAGCAGTACTTC.